A selection of T cell receptor beta chains follows, all from one sample in a study of CD8 T cells in Susac syndrome. TCRdb used MiXCR to reprocess the immunoSEQ multiplex PCR reads, holding one entry per CDR3 protein. The table has around 110,000 distinct CDR3 sequences, about 95% seen once; the top ten hold about 0.28%. The sequenced sample consisted of CD8+ T cells from PBMCs. Every receptor here comes from a human donor with Susac syndrome. CDR3s include the opening cysteine and the closing phenylalanine or tryptophan. The order of the fields is V gene, J gene, clone size, D gene, CDR3 length, CDR3 protein, CDR3 DNA. D genes are given only for firm matches. Clone size, where shown, is once, few, many, or a class for clones that have expanded.

V: TRBV24-1
J: TRBJ2-1
size: .
D: .
length: 13
CDR3: CATSPGQYNEQFF
DNA: TGTGCCACCAGTCCCGGACAGTACAATGAGCAGTTCTTC

V: TRBV19
J: TRBJ1-5
size: .
D: .
length: 14
CDR3: CAAAWGGVNQPQHF
DNA: TGTGCGGCTGCCTGGGGAGGAGTCAATCAGCCCCAGCATTTT

V: TRBV19
J: TRBJ1-6
size: .
D: TRBD1
length: 13
CDR3: CASRTGVNSPLHF
DNA: TGTGCCAGTAGGACAGGGGTTAATTCACCCCTCCACTTT

V: TRBV7-9
J: TRBJ2-1
size: once
D: .
length: 13
CDR3: CASSGRVAFEQFF
DNA: TGTGCCAGCAGCGGTAGGGTGGCGTTTGAGCAGTTCTTC

V: TRBV5-1
J: TRBJ2-7
size: .
D: .
length: 15
CDR3: CASSLRGDLNYEQYF
DNA: TGCGCCAGCAGCTTAAGGGGGGACCTGAACTACGAGCAGTACTTC

V: TRBV11-2
J: TRBJ2-1
size: .
D: TRBD2
length: 21
CDR3: CASSFRLAGRFHPWGYNEQFF
DNA: TGTGCCAGCAGCTTCCGACTAGCGGGGCGCTTCCACCCCTGGGGATACAATGAGCAGTTCTTC

V: TRBV9
J: TRBJ2-3
size: .
D: .
length: 15
CDR3: CASSLSGTDTDTQYF
DNA: TGTGCCAGCAGCCTGTCCGGGACTGACACAGATACGCAGTATTTT

V: TRBV9
J: TRBJ1-1
size: .
D: .
length: 15
CDR3: CASSAPSGTNTEAFF
DNA: TGTGCCAGCAGCGCACCCTCCGGGACCAACACTGAAGCTTTCTTT

V: TRBV29-1
J: TRBJ2-7
size: .
D: .
length: 11
CDR3: CSVLRGSEQYF
DNA: TGCAGCGTCCTCAGGGGTTCCGAGCAGTACTTC

V: TRBV7-9
J: TRBJ1-2
size: .
D: TRBD1
length: 15
CDR3: CASSPRDRANYGYTF
DNA: TGTGCCAGCAGCCCCCGGGACAGGGCTAACTATGGCTACACCTTC

V: TRBV29-1
J: TRBJ2-7
size: .
D: TRBD2
length: 11
CDR3: CSVAGGHEQYF
DNA: TGCAGCGTGGCGGGGGGCCACGAGCAGTACTTC

V: TRBV7-9
J: TRBJ2-7
size: .
D: .
length: 15
CDR3: CASSQSGLPWDEQYF
DNA: TGTGCCAGCAGCCAATCGGGACTCCCCTGGGACGAGCAGTACTTC

V: TRBV29-1
J: TRBJ2-7
size: .
D: TRBD2
length: 14
CDR3: CSVGTSGASYEQYF
DNA: TGCAGCGTAGGGACTAGCGGGGCCTCCTACGAGCAGTACTTC

V: TRBV7-9
J: TRBJ1-6
size: .
D: TRBD1
length: 14
CDR3: CASSPGQGGSPLHF
DNA: TGTGCCAGCAGCCCGGGACAGGGGGGCTCACCCCTCCACTTT

V: TRBV10-3
J: TRBJ2-1
size: .
D: TRBD2
length: 14
CDR3: CAISLAGGQDEQFF
DNA: TGTGCCATCAGTCTAGCGGGGGGGCAAGATGAGCAGTTCTTC

V: TRBV9
J: TRBJ1-2
size: once
D: .
length: 14
CDR3: CASSGLRESYGYTF
DNA: TGTGCCAGCAGCGGCCTCAGGGAGAGCTATGGCTACACCTTC

V: TRBV19
J: TRBJ2-7
size: .
D: TRBD1
length: 15
CDR3: CASSPPDRADYEQYF
DNA: TGTGCCAGTAGTCCCCCCGACAGGGCCGACTACGAGCAGTACTTC

V: TRBV29-1
J: TRBJ2-1
size: .
D: .
length: 15
CDR3: CSVAGIPRSYNEQFF
DNA: TGCAGCGTTGCGGGTATCCCTAGGTCCTACAATGAGCAGTTCTTC

V: TRBV9
J: TRBJ2-3
size: .
D: TRBD2
length: 15
CDR3: CASSVESGGTDTQYF
DNA: TGTGCCAGCAGCGTAGAAAGCGGGGGCACAGATACGCAGTATTTT